The 13 T cell receptor beta chains given below trace back to one sample, sequenced in a study of cytomegalovirus exposure and HLA in healthy donors. 60 Vbeta and 13 Jbeta primers were used in PCR. Profiling relied on immunoSEQ multiplex PCR, and the TCRdb table lists in-frame clones only, not all of them. This table holds 130,000 or so clones, roughly 80% found once. Sequencing was carried out using PBMCs. Receptor source: a female donor in good health and CMV-seronegative.

This clone has a handful of counts. The V call is TRBV7-8, the J call TRBJ1-1; maybe TRBD1 (5 bases). The CDR3 sequence is 17 residues long. Trimming stripped 1 base from V and 1 base from J, with 16 bases between. The germline gives CDR1 SGHVS, CDR2 FQNEAQ. CDR3 in amino acids: CASSLVVSRGANTEAFF. CDR3 bases: TGTGCCAGCAGCTTAGTAGTATCTAGGGGCGCGAACACTGAAGCTTTCTTT.

The V gene is TRBV6-6, the J gene TRBJ1-4, with 7 bases that match TRBD1. Germline lookup yields CDR1 MNHNY and CDR2 SVGAGI (reference sequence). The CDR3 loop spans 15 amino acids. After removal of 4 bases from V and 0 bases from J, the junction contained 2 bases not matched to a gene. Here the CDR3 reads CASSLGQTTNEKLFF. The CDR3 DNA is TGTGCCAGCAGTTTGGGACAGACAACTAATGAAAAACTGTTTTTT.

This chain uses TRBV4-2 with TRBJ1-1; TRBD1 matches 7 bases. The CDR3 runs 20 residues. The junction had 24 bases not matched to a gene; V was cut back by 6 bases and J by 2 bases. In germline, CDR1 is LGHNA, CDR2 YNFKEQ. The CDR3 DNA reads as TGTGCCAGCAGGCCGCAGGGGGTTAGGCTAGGGGGCGGGAAAAACACTGAAGCTTTCTTT. This translates into CASRPQGVRLGGGKNTEAFF.

V usage is TRBV29-1 and J usage is TRBJ2-5, with a tentative D call TRBD2 (5 bases). Trimming removed 7 bases from V and 3 bases from J, with 15 bases in between. Per germline, CDR1 SQVTM and CDR2 ANQGSEA. The CDR3 extends over 13 amino acids. This CDR3 is CSADLTREETQYF. The CDR3 bases are TGCAGCGCCGACCTTACTAGGGAAGAGACCCAGTACTTC.

This clone showed up just once. The chain employs TRBV5-1 and TRBJ2-1; 11 positions agree with TRBD2. V dropped 2 bases and J dropped 6; count of bases not matched to a gene: 4. The germline gives CDR1 SGHRS, CDR2 YFSETQ. The length of the CDR3 is 15 residues. CDR3 residues: CASSFGLAGSNEQFF. CDR3 DNA: TGCGCCAGCAGCTTCGGACTAGCGGGTAGCAATGAGCAGTTCTTC. Supplemented by reference TRBV5-1 and TRBJ2-1, the full variable domain reads KAGVTQTPRYLIKTRGQQVTLSCSPISGHRSVSWYQQTPGQGLQFLFEYFSETQRNKGNFPGRFSGRQFSNSRSEMNVSTLELGDSALYLCASSFGLAGSNEQFFGPGTRLTVL.

In nucleotides, the CDR3 is TGTGCCAGCAGCAGGACTAGCGGGAACACCGGGGAGCTGTTTTTT. This translates into CASSRTSGNTGELFF. The chain has TRBV7-3 and TRBJ2-2; TRBD2 matches 10 bases. CDR1 and CDR2 from the germline V gene are SGHTA and FQGTGA. V shed 5 bases and J 1 base; nucleotides not matched to a gene: 1. This CDR3 comprises 15 residues.

This chain joins TRBV5-6 and TRBJ1-6, with a possible D match to TRBD1 (6 bases). The length of the CDR3 is 16 residues. The V end was cut by 3 bases, the J end by 5 bases, with 15 bases between. Germline V CDR1 and CDR2: SGHDT, YYEEEE. The CDR3 sequence: CASSWIGQQDNSPLHF. The CDR3 DNA is TGTGCCAGCAGCTGGATTGGACAGCAAGATAATTCACCCCTCCACTTT.

The chain recombines TRBV6-5 with TRBJ1-6; no reliable D call. Germline loops: CDR1 MNHEY, CDR2 SVGAGI. The germline V and J ends were trimmed by 6 bases and 11 bases, with 14 bases remaining between them. CDR3 size: 13 residues. DNA of the CDR3: TGTGCCAGCAGACCGACGGGTTTCACACCCCTCCACTTT. This encodes CASRPTGFTPLHF.

J is TRBJ1-1 and V is TRBV9, with 7 bases lining up with TRBD1. The CDR3 runs to 15 residues. Trimming took 4 bases from V and 6 from J; bases not matched to a gene: 12. Germline V lookup: CDR1 SGDLS, CDR2 YYNGEE. CDR3 nucleotides: TGTGCCAGCAGCTCCCGGACAGGAGCCGACTCTGAAGCTTTCTTT. It translates to CASSSRTGADSEAFF.

This chain connects TRBV6-6 to TRBJ2-3; D is uncertain. V was shortened by 8 bases and J by 3 bases, with 21 bases between the two germline ends. This CDR3 is built from 16 residues. From germline, CDR1 is MNHNY and CDR2 SVGAGI (reference sequence). CDR3 sequence (DNA): TGTGCCAGCCCACAAAGGAAGGAGTCGAGGACAGATACGCAGTATTTT. Amino acid sequence: CASPQRKESRTDTQYF.

The chain recombines TRBV7-2 with TRBJ2-7; D is perhaps TRBD1 (6 bases). The ends were cut back, 5 bases at V and 2 bases at J, with 13 bases in the middle. The CDR3 has 14 residues. The germline V gene has CDR1 SGHTA and CDR2 FQGNSA. The CDR3 DNA reads as TGTGCCAGCAGCGACAGGCCTAGCCCCTACGAGCAGTACTTC. It yields the protein CASSDRPSPYEQYF.

V and J are TRBV2 and TRBJ2-7, with TRBD2 matching 9 bases. CDR1 is SNHLY and CDR2 is FYNNEI in the germline V gene. The CDR3 extends over 13 amino acids. Unmatched junction bases numbered 12, after V lost 11 bases and J lost 7 bases. In nucleotides, the CDR3 is TGTGCCGCCCTTGGCGGGGGGGAAGGGGAGCAGTACTTC. This translates into CAALGGGEGEQYF.

The V gene is TRBV5-6, the J gene TRBJ1-3; D ambiguous. Germline V lookup: CDR1 SGHDT, CDR2 YYEEEE. This CDR3 spans 14 amino acids. V was clipped by 0 bases and J by 4 bases, with 8 bases between them. The CDR3 coding sequence is TGTGCCAGCAGCTTGGGAGGGTCGGGAAACACCATATATTTT. It encodes CASSLGGSGNTIYF.